What follows describes a single TCR beta chain. The data were obtained in a study of cytomegalovirus exposure and HLA in healthy donors. J gave up 6 bases and V 5 bases, and 10 bases lay outside the gene matches. CDR3 length equals 17 residues. CDR1 is SGHAT, CDR2 FQNNGV, per germline. The PCR ran on 60 Vbeta and 13 Jbeta primers. Profiled with immunoSEQ multiplex PCR; TCRdb holds only in-frame clones, not every one. The table gives 100,000 to 150,000 clones; the top ten clones make up under 1.3% of it. Donors showed nominal health when sampled, although they likely had unrecorded immune exposures. This clonotype was obtained from a man aged 18 to 35 in good health and CMV-seronegative. The sample consisted of PBMCs. The chain carries TRBV11-2 and TRBJ2-5; 15 bases are a match to TRBD2. The CDR3 protein is CASSPGLAGGPGKTQYF. In DNA form, the CDR3 reads TGTGCCAGCAGCCCCGGACTAGCGGGAGGGCCTGGAAAGACCCAGTACTTC. Full variable domain (rest looked up from reference TRBV11-2 and TRBJ2-5): EAGVAQSPRYKIIEKRQSVAFWCNPISGHATLYWYQQILGQGPKLLIQFQNNGVVDDSQLPKDRFSAERLKGVDSTLKIQPAKLEDSAVYLCASSPGLAGGPGKTQYFGPGTRLLVL.